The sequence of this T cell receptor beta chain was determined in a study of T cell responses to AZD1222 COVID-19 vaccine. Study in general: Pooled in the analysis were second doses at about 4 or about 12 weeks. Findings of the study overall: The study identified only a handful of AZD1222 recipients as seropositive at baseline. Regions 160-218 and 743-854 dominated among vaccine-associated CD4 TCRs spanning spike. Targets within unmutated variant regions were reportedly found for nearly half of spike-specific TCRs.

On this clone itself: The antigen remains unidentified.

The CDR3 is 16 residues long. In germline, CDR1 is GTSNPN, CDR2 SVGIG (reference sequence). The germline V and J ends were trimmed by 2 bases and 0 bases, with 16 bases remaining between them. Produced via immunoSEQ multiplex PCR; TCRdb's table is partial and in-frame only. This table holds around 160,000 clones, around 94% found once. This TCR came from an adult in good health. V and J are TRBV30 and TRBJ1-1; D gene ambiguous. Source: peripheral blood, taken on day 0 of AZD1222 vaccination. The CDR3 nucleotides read TGTGCCTGGAGTCCCCGTTTGATGGGGATGAACACTGAAGCTTTCTTT. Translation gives CAWSPRLMGMNTEAFF. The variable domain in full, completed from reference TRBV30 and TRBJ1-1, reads SQTIHQWPATLVQPVGSPLSLECTVEGTSNPNLYWYRQAAGRGLQLLFYSVGIGQISSEVPQNLSASRPQDRQFILSSKKLLLSDSGFYLCAWSPRLMGMNTEAFFGQGTRLTVV.